This paragraph covers one T cell receptor beta chain sequence. As processed by the authors: By means of reference gene primer amplification, nucleated cell counts were estimated. Method: immunoSEQ multiplex PCR; TCRdb's copy keeps in-frame clones and lacks some. That table gives V, J and clone size, and the DNA gave D and trimming. The table shows some 180,000 clones, with around 80% occurring only once. The entry originates in a study of blood T cell repertoires in COVID-19. Study context: Spain, Italy and the United States supplied samples that represented acute and convalescent COVID-19. From T cells, B-cell-depleted T cells, or PBMCs came the material, which was cDNA or gDNA.

Sequencing was done on a sample of peripheral blood. The origin of this receptor is a man in his fifties or sixties with acute or convalescent COVID-19.

As DNA, the CDR3 is TGTGCCAGCAGTCGTCTAGGCGAGGGACAGAGTAACTATGGCTACACCTTC. Its protein is CASSRLGEGQSNYGYTF. The V call is TRBV27, the J call TRBJ1-2; 7 nucleotides align to TRBD1. J gave up 1 base and V 5 bases, and 13 bases lay outside the gene matches. Per the germline V gene, CDR1 is MNHEY and CDR2 is SMNVEV (reference sequence). This CDR3 has 17 amino acids.